The rows below give T cell receptor beta chains drawn from one sample of a study of shared clonotypes between healthy human individuals. Using immunoSEQ multiplex PCR, the repertoire was profiled, and TCRdb retains in-frame clones only, with some absent. The sample records fewer than 600,000 clones, 75% to 85% being singletons. The sequenced sample was PBMCs. The source is a woman aged 40 to 50 in good health. Some clones in this sample may be carry-over from other donors' samples. Each CDR3 is given with its conserved first and last residue. D genes are given only for firm matches. The size field is filled for only some rows; it gives once, few, many or a size class.

-	-	TRBV2	TRBJ1-1	CASSSGFTEAFF	TGTGCCAGCAGTTCAGGGTTCACTGAAGCTTTCTTT
-	TRBD1	TRBV6-5	TRBJ2-2	CASIQEGAGTGELFF	TGTGCCAGCATCCAAGAGGGGGCGGGCACCGGGGAGCTGTTTTTT
-	-	TRBV4-3	TRBJ2-3	CASSQDRLAGTDTQYF	TGCGCCAGCAGCCAAGACAGGCTAGCCGGCACAGATACGCAGTATTTT
few	-	TRBV7-2	TRBJ1-5	CASSLAGGSNQPQHF	TGTGCCAGCAGCTTAGCGGGAGGGAGCAATCAGCCCCAGCATTTT
-	-	TRBV7-8	TRBJ1-1	CASSLASGRTNTEAFF	TGTGCCAGCAGCTTAGCCTCGGGGCGGACGAACACTGAAGCTTTCTTT
once	TRBD2	TRBV11-3	TRBJ2-1	CASSLASLAGGNEQFF	TGTGCCAGCAGCTTAGCTAGCCTAGCGGGCGGCAATGAGCAGTTCTTC
-	-	TRBV27	TRBJ1-3	CASSPGLGSGNTIYF	TGTGCCAGCAGTCCGGGACTGGGCTCTGGAAACACCATATATTTT
-	TRBD2	TRBV9	TRBJ2-2	CASSVGLAGAESGELFF	TGTGCCAGCAGCGTAGGCCTAGCGGGGGCCGAATCCGGGGAGCTGTTTTTT
few	-	TRBV6-5	TRBJ2-3	CASSLNIWVDTQYF	TGTGCCAGCAGTTTGAACATATGGGTAGATACGCAGTATTTT
-	TRBD1	TRBV28	TRBJ1-1	CASRGTGGVGAFF	TGTGCCAGCAGAGGAACAGGGGGCGTCGGAGCTTTCTTT
-	TRBD1	TRBV5-1	TRBJ2-3	CASSWPRDRAVDTQYF	TGCGCCAGCAGCTGGCCCCGGGACAGGGCTGTAGATACGCAGTATTTT
-	-	TRBV11-2	TRBJ2-6	CASSLFGDPGANVLTF	TGTGCCAGCAGCTTATTTGGGGATCCTGGGGCCAACGTCCTGACTTTC
-	TRBD1	TRBV6-4	TRBJ2-2	CASSRGQGGTGELFF	TGTGCCAGCAGTAGAGGACAGGGGGGGACCGGGGAGCTGTTTTTT
-	-	TRBV2	TRBJ2-1	CASRIWDEQFF	TGTGCCAGTAGAATTTGGGATGAGCAGTTCTTC
-	TRBD1	TRBV4-2	TRBJ1-3	CASSRDSSGNTIYF	TGTGCCAGCAGCCGGGACAGTTCTGGAAACACCATATATTTT
-	-	TRBV5-1	TRBJ2-7	CASSASYEQYF	TGCGCCAGCAGCGCCTCTTACGAGCAGTACTTC
-	TRBD2	TRBV2	TRBJ2-7	CASSSSSGAVYEQYF	TGTGCCAGCAGTTCCTCTAGCGGAGCCGTCTACGAGCAGTACTTC
-	-	TRBV29-1	TRBJ1-2	CSVEVLGLHGYTF	TGCAGCGTTGAAGTGCTTGGCCTACATGGCTACACCTTC
-	-	TRBV19	TRBJ2-7	CASSTKLGQLYEQYF	TGTGCCAGTAGTACAAAACTCGGACAGCTATACGAGCAGTACTTC
-	TRBD2	TRBV4-1	TRBJ2-5	CASSQDRTSGLQETQYF	TGCGCCAGCAGCCAAGATCGGACTAGCGGACTACAAGAGACCCAGTACTTC
-	-	TRBV5-1	TRBJ1-4	CASSPDLGGTNEKLFF	TGCGCCAGCAGCCCGGACTTGGGAGGGACTAATGAAAAACTGTTTTTT
-	-	TRBV2	TRBJ2-1	CASWWGSYNEQFF	TGTGCCAGCTGGTGGGGCTCCTACAATGAGCAGTTCTTC
-	TRBD2	TRBV28	TRBJ2-1	CASRASGSSYNEQFF	TGTGCCAGCAGGGCAAGCGGGAGCTCCTACAATGAGCAGTTCTTC
-	-	TRBV7-2	TRBJ1-3	CASSSPDKIGNTIYF	TGTGCCAGCAGCTCCCCCGACAAGATAGGAAACACCATATATTTT
-	TRBD1	TRBV5-4	TRBJ2-5	CASSVGTGGETQYF	TGTGCCAGCAGCGTTGGGACAGGGGGAGAGACCCAGTACTTC
-	-	TRBV18	TRBJ2-5	CASSVGGPRETQYF	TGTGCCAGCTCAGTCGGAGGACCGAGGGAGACCCAGTACTTC
-	TRBD2	TRBV4-1	TRBJ2-5	CASSQGGGVRASGESQETQYF	TGCGCCAGCAGCCAAGGGGGAGGGGTCCGAGCGAGCGGAGAATCCCAAGAGACCCAGTACTTC
-	TRBD1	TRBV5-1	TRBJ2-7	CASSLQNGRGFPYEQYF	TGCGCCAGCAGCTTGCAGAACGGCAGGGGGTTCCCTTACGAGCAGTACTTC
-	TRBD2	TRBV7-2	TRBJ2-1	CASSPRLAGAYEQFF	TGTGCCAGCAGCCCTCGACTAGCGGGAGCTTATGAGCAGTTCTTC
-	-	TRBV18	TRBJ2-2	CASSPSSLTGELFF	TGTGCCAGCTCCCCTTCGAGTTTGACCGGGGAGCTGTTTTTT
-	TRBD2	TRBV7-3	TRBJ2-2	CASSLLAGVAGELFF	TGTGCCAGCAGCTTACTGGCGGGAGTTGCCGGGGAGCTGTTTTTT
few	TRBD1	TRBV18	TRBJ1-3	CASSPLTGGQSSGNTIYF	TGTGCCAGCTCACCATTGACAGGGGGTCAGAGCTCTGGAAACACCATATATTTT
-	-	TRBV28	TRBJ1-5	CASTKTGHQPQHF	TGTGCCAGCACTAAAACAGGGCATCAGCCCCAGCATTTT
-	TRBD1	TRBV19	TRBJ2-1	CASSIDGTGSSYNEQFF	TGTGCCAGTAGTATAGACGGGACAGGGAGCTCCTACAATGAGCAGTTCTTC
few	TRBD2	TRBV6-4	TRBJ2-3	CASSDAAGAVDTQYF	TGTGCCAGCAGTGACGCAGCGGGAGCGGTAGATACGCAGTATTTT
-	-	TRBV5-4	TRBJ2-3	CASSLGLDPSTDTQYF	TGTGCCAGCAGCTTGGGGCTAGACCCCTCCACAGATACGCAGTATTTT
-	-	TRBV10-3	TRBJ1-1	CAISSDRPNTEAFF	TGTGCCATCAGTTCCGACAGACCGAACACTGAAGCTTTCTTT
-	TRBD1	TRBV2	TRBJ1-1	CASSEQGASTEAFF	TGTGCCAGCAGTGAACAGGGGGCGAGCACTGAAGCTTTCTTT
-	TRBD2	TRBV9	TRBJ2-1	CASSDSGRNYNEQFF	TGTGCCAGCAGCGATAGCGGGAGGAACTACAATGAGCAGTTCTTC
-	-	TRBV2	TRBJ2-6	CASSSVRAGANVLTF	TGTGCCAGCAGCTCAGTCAGGGCTGGGGCCAACGTCCTGACTTTC
once	-	TRBV12-5	TRBJ1-2	CASGWESFRGGGFYGYTF	TGTGCTAGTGGTTGGGAAAGTTTTCGGGGGGGCGGATTCTATGGCTACACCTTC
-	-	TRBV5-1	TRBJ2-7	CASSRVGLGEQYF	TGCGCCAGCAGCCGCGTGGGTTTAGGAGAGCAGTACTTC